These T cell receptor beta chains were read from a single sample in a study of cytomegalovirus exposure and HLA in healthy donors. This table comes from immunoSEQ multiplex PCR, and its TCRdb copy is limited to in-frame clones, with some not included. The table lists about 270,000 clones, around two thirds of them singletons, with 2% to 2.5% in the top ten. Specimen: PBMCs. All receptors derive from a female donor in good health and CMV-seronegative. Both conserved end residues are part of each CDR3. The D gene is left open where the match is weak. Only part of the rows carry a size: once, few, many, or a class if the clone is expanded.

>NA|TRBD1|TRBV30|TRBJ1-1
TGTGCCTCCCACCGGGGACAGGGAACTGAAGCTTTCTTT
CASHRGQGTEAFF
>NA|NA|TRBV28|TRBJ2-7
TGTGCCAGCAGTCAATTCTCCTACGAGCAGTACTTC
CASSQFSYEQYF
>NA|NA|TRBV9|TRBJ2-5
TGTGCCAGCAGCGTAGAGCCAGGGTTGAGGGAGACCCAGTACTTC
CASSVEPGLRETQYF
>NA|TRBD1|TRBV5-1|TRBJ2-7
TGCGCCAGCAGCTGGGGACAGGGGGGTTACGAGCAGTACTTC
CASSWGQGGYEQYF
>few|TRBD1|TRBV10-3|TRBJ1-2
TGTGCCATCAGTCCCGGGACAGATGCGGGCTACACCTTC
CAISPGTDAGYTF
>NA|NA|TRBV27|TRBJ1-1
TGTGCCAGCAGTTCTTCAGTGAGGCCGTACACTGAAGCTTTCTTT
CASSSSVRPYTEAFF
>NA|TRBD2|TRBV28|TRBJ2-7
TGTGCCAGCACTTCCGGGGGGGGTTACGAGCAGTACTTC
CASTSGGGYEQYF
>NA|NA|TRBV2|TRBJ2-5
TGTGCCAGCACCCGACTAGGGGGCCCTTCGGAGACCCAGTACTTC
CASTRLGGPSETQYF
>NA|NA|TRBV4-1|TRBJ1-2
TGCGCCAGCAGCCAAGATATGCGGGAAATAAATGGCTACACCTTC
CASSQDMREINGYTF
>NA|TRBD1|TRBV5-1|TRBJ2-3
TGCGCCAGTGGGACAGGGTGGTCAGATACGCAGTATTTT
CASGTGWSDTQYF